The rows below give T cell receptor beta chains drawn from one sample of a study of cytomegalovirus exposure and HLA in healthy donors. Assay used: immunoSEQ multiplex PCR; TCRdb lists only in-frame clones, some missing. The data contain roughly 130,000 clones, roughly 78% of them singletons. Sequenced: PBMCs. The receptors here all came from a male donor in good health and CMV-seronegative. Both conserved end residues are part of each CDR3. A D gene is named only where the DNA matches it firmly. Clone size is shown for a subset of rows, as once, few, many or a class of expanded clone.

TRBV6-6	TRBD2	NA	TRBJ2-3	TGTGCCAGCAGGGGGGGGAGGAGCACAGATACGCAGTATTTT	CASRGGRSTDTQYF
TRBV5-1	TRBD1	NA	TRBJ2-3	TGCGCCAGCAGCTTGGGGACAGGGTCACCAGATACGCAGTATTTT	CASSLGTGSPDTQYF
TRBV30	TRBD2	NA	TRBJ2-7	TGTGCCTGGAGTGTAGTCGGGGGGGAGTCGGGCTACGAGCAGTACTTC	CAWSVVGGESGYEQYF
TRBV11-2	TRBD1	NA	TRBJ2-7	TGTGCCAGCGTCGGGACAGGGAGGTACGAGCAGTACTTC	CASVGTGRYEQYF
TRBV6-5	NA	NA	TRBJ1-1	TGTGCCAGCACTCCCCAGGGTTTCAATGAAGCTTTCTTT	CASTPQGFNEAFF
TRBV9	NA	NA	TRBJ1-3	TGTGCCAGCAGCGTAGGGGGGGGTTCTGGAAACACCATATATTTT	CASSVGGGSGNTIYF
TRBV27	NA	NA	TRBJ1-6	TGTGCCAGCAGTTTAACAAGTATAGCGGGGCATTCACCCCTCCACTTT	CASSLTSIAGHSPLHF
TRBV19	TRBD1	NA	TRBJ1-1	TGTGCCAGTGCGCCGGGACAGAGGAACACTGAAGCTTTCTTT	CASAPGQRNTEAFF
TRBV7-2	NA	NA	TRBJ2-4	TGTGCCAGCAGCTTAGTAGGCGGGGAACTAGCCAAAAACATTCAGTACTTC	CASSLVGGELAKNIQYF
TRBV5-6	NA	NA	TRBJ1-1	TGTGCCAGCAGCTTGGGCCCAGAGGCCCTCCTGAACACTGAAGCTTTCTTT	CASSLGPEALLNTEAFF
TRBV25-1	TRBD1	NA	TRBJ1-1	TGTGCCAGCAGTGAATATTCCGGGACAGGTGAAGCTTTCTTT	CASSEYSGTGEAFF
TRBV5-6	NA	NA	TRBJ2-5	TGTGCCAGCAGCTTGGTTTCCGTGAGGGAGACCCAGTACTTC	CASSLVSVRETQYF
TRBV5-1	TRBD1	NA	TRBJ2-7	TGCGCCAGCAGCTCGGGACAGGAAGGGTACGAGCAGTACTTC	CASSSGQEGYEQYF
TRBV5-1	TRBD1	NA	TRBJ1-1	TGCGCCAGCAGCACTGGGACAGGGGCCGTGAACACTGAAGCTTTCTTT	CASSTGTGAVNTEAFF
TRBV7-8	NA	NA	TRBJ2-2	TGTGCCAGCAGCTTCCTGCGAGGAGTGAACACCGGGGAGCTGTTTTTT	CASSFLRGVNTGELFF
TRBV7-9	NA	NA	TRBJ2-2	TGTGCCAGCAGCTTAGTCCGAGTCTCTTCGGGCGGGGAGCTGTTTTTT	CASSLVRVSSGGELFF
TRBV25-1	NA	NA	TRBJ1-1	TGTGCCAGCAGTGCAGGTAACACTGAAGCTTTCTTT	CASSAGNTEAFF
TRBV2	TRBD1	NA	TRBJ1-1	TGTGCCAGCACCGAACAGGGGGCGATCAGGTTGAACACTGAAGCTTTCTTT	CASTEQGAIRLNTEAFF
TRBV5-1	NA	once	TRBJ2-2	TGCGCCAGCAGCTCCCTGTTAACCGGGGAGCTGTTTTTT	CASSSLLTGELFF
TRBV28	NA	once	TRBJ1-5	TGTGCCAGCACCCCTGGCGGGTTGACCCAGCATTTT	CASTPGGLTQHF
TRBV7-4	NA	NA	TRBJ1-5	TGTGCCAGCAGCTCCGACAGAAAGTCGAATAGCAATCAGCCCCAGCATTTT	CASSSDRKSNSNQPQHF
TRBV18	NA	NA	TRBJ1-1	TGTGCCAGCTCCACCGGGACAGAAGCTTTCTTT	CASSTGTEAFF
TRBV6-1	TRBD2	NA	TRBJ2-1	TGTGCCAGCAGTAAGAGCGGGAGTGGTAGCGATGAGCAGTTCTTC	CASSKSGSGSDEQFF
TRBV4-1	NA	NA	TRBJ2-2	TGCGCCAGCAGCCAAGGAGAGTACACCGGGGAGCTGTTTTTT	CASSQGEYTGELFF
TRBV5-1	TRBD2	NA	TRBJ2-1	TGCGCCAGCAGCTTGGGACTAGCGGACCCCTACAATGAGCAGTTCTTC	CASSLGLADPYNEQFF
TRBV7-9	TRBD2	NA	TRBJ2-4	TGTGCCAGCAGCTTAGTGACTAGCGGACTGGCCAAAAACATTCAGTACTTC	CASSLVTSGLAKNIQYF
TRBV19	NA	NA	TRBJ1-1	TGTGCCAGTAGTACTACGGCAGGGGTCCCGAACACTGAAGCTTTCTTT	CASSTTAGVPNTEAFF
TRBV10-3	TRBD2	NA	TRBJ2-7	TGTGCCATCGCGGGATCTAGCGGGGGCGAGCAGTACTTC	CAIAGSSGGEQYF
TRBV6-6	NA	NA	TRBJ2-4	TGTGCCAGCAGTATCATGAACATTCAGTACTTC	CASSIMNIQYF
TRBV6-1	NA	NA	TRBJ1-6	TGTGCCAGCAGTGAGGCCTTTTTTTCACCCCTCCACTTT	CASSEAFFSPLHF
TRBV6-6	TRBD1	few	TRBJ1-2	TGTGCCAGCAGTTCCGGACAGGGGGCCGCTGGCTACACCTTC	CASSSGQGAAGYTF
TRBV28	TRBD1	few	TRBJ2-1	TGTGCCAGCATCCGCAGGGGGCTAGGCAATGAGCAGTTCTTC	CASIRRGLGNEQFF
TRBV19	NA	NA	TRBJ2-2	TGTGCCAGTAGTATGTCACTAGTAACCGGGGAGCTGTTTTTT	CASSMSLVTGELFF
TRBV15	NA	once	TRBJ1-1	TGTGCCACCAGCAGAAACGGGGAGAACACTGAAGCTTTCTTT	CATSRNGENTEAFF
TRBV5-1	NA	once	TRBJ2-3	TGCGCCAGCAGCTTGGACCAGGGGACAGATACGCAGTATTTT	CASSLDQGTDTQYF
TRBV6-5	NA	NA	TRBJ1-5	TGTGCCAGCAGGGGACCGGGGGCCCAGCATTTT	CASRGPGAQHF
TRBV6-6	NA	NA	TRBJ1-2	TGTGCCAGCAGTCCCGGCGGAGCTAACTATGGCTACACCTTC	CASSPGGANYGYTF
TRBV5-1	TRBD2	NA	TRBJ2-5	TGCGCCAGCAGCTCCGAGGGCCTAGCGGGAGAGACCCAGTACTTC	CASSSEGLAGETQYF
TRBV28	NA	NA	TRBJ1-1	TGTGCCAGCAGGCGGGGTAGCACTGAAGCTTTCTTT	CASRRGSTEAFF
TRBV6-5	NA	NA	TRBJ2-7	TGTGCCAGCATCGAGACAGCCTCCTACGAGCAGTACTTC	CASIETASYEQYF
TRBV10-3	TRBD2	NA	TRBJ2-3	TGTGCCATCAAGGGACTAGCGGTGCGCACAGATACGCAGTATTTT	CAIKGLAVRTDTQYF
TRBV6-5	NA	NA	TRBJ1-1	TGTGCCAGCAGACAGGGTTGGGCGAACACTGAAGCTTTCTTT	CASRQGWANTEAFF
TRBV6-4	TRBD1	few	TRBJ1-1	TGTGCCAGCAGTACAAAAGCAGGACAGGGAAGCACTGAAGCTTTCTTT	CASSTKAGQGSTEAFF
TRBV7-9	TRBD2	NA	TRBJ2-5	TGTGCCAGCAGCTTAGTAGCCAGCGGGAGACCCCAAGAGACCCAGTACTTC	CASSLVASGRPQETQYF
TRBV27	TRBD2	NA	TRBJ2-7	TGTGCCAGCAGTTACCGGGGGAGGGCCTACGAGCAGTACTTC	CASSYRGRAYEQYF
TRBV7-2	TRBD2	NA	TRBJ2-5	TGTGCCAGCAGCTTAGCGGGAGGGCCGGAGACCCAGTACTTC	CASSLAGGPETQYF
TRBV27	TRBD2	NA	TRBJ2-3	TGTGCCAGCAGTGCACTCGGGGGGGGCCGAGATACGCAGTATTTT	CASSALGGGRDTQYF
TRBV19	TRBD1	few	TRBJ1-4	TGTGCCAGTAGGATCTGGACAGGGGACGAAAAACTGTTTTTT	CASRIWTGDEKLFF